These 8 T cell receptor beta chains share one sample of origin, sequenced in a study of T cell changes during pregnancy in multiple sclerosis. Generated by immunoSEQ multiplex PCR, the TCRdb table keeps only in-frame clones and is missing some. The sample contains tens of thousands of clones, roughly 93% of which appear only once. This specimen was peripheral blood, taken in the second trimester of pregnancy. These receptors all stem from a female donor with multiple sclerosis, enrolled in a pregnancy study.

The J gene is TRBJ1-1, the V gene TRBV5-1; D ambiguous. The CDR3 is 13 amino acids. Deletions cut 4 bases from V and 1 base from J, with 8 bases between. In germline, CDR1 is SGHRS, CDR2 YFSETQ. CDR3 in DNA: TGCGCCAGCAGCGGCGGGCCGAACACTGAAGCTTTCTTT. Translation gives CASSGGPNTEAFF.

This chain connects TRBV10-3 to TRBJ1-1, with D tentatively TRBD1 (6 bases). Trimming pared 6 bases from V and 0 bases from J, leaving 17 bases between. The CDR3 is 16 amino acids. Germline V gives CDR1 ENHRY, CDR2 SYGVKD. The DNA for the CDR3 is TGTGCCATCAGCCTCACGGCACAGGGCATGAACACTGAAGCTTTCTTT. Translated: CAISLTAQGMNTEAFF.

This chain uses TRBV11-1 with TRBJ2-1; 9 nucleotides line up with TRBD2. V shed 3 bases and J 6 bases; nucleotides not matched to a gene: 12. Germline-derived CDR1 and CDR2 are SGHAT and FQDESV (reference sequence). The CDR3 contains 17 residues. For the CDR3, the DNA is TGTGCCAGCAGCTTTCACCCCGGGCGGGGGGGCCGCAATGAGCAGTTCTTC. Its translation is CASSFHPGRGGRNEQFF.

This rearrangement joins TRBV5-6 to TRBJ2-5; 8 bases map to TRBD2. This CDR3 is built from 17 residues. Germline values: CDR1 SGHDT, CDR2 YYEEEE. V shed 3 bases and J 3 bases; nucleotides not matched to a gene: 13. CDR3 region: CASSWSGGRTREETQYF. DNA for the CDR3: TGTGCCAGCAGCTGGTCGGGGGGGCGGACGAGAGAAGAGACCCAGTACTTC.

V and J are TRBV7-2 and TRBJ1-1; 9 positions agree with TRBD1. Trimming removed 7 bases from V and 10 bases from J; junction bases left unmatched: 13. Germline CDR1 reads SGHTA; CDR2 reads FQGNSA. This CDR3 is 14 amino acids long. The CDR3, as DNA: TGTGCCAGCACCCTTACAGTCCGGGACAGGGTAGCTTTCTTT. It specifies CASTLTVRDRVAFF.

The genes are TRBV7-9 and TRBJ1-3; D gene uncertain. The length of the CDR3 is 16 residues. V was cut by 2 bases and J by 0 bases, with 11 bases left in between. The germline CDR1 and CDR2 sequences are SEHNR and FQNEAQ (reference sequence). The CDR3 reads CASSLPNSLSGNTIYF. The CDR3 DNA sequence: TGTGCCAGCAGCTTACCGAACAGCCTCTCTGGAAACACCATATATTTT.

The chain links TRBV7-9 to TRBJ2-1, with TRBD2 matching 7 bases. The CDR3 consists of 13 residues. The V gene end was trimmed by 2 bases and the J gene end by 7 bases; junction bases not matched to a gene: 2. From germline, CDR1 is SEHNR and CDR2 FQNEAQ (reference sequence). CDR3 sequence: CASSLLAANEQFF. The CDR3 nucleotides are TGTGCCAGCAGCTTACTAGCGGCGAATGAGCAGTTCTTC.

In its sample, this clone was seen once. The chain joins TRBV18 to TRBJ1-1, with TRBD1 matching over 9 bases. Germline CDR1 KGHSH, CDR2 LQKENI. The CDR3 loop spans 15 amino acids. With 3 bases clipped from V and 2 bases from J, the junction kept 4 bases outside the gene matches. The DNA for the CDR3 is TGTGCCAGCTCACCCGGACAGGGGATAAACACTGAAGCTTTCTTT. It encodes CASSPGQGINTEAFF.